What follows is one T cell receptor (beta chain) and its context. The antigen is not known. These data originate in a study of shared clonotypes between healthy human individuals. Whole-study results and caveats: Against clonotypes common to all four donors, non-shared ones had lower generation probabilities. Compared with memory subsets, naive subsets generally had larger estimated richness.

The CDR3 runs to 14 residues. CD8 cells classed as naive were CD45RO-negative and positively selected for CCR7, excluding terminally differentiated effector memory CD45RA+ cells. Each sample came from a Caucasian adult donor living in Nashville, Tennessee. As handled by the study authors: Without quality scores, immunoSEQ junctional reads could not be filtered like full-length reads. Clones were sequenced by immunoSEQ multiplex PCR, and TCRdb holds only the in-frame ones, with some missing. V, J and clone size reflect that table, while D and trimming were determined from the DNA. This table has 550,000 to 750,000 clones, less than 97% appearing once.

The source of this sequence is a woman in her twenties or thirties in good health. The rearrangement links TRBV21-1 to TRBJ1-4; the table names TRBD1, a call not compared with the DNA. TRBV21-1 is a pseudogene locus. The specimen sequenced was naive CD8+ T cells sorted from blood. CDR3 in amino acids: CASSTQATNEKLFF. The CDR3 region has the DNA TGTGCCAGCAGCACACAGGCAACTAATGAAAAACTGTTTTTT.